This T cell receptor (beta chain) stems from a study of shared clonotypes between healthy human individuals. Trimming pared 5 bases from V and 8 bases from J, leaving 13 bases between. CDR1 SGHTA and CDR2 FQGNSA come from the germline V gene. CDR3 length: 13 amino acids. Clones were sequenced by immunoSEQ multiplex PCR, and TCRdb holds only the in-frame ones, with some missing. Found here are 2,500,000 or so clones, 85% to 95% of them singletons; the top ten hold 0.3% to 0.4%. The rearrangement joins TRBV7-2 to TRBJ2-4, with a tentative D call TRBD1 (6 bases). This TCR came from a man younger than 35 in good health. Some clones in this sample may be carry-over from other donors' samples. The sequenced sample consisted of naive CD4+ T cells from PBMCs. The subset: CD45RA+ positively selected. CDR3 bases: TGTGCCAGCAGCGCCCAGGGGTGGGACATTCAGTACTTC. Protein sequence: CASSAQGWDIQYF.